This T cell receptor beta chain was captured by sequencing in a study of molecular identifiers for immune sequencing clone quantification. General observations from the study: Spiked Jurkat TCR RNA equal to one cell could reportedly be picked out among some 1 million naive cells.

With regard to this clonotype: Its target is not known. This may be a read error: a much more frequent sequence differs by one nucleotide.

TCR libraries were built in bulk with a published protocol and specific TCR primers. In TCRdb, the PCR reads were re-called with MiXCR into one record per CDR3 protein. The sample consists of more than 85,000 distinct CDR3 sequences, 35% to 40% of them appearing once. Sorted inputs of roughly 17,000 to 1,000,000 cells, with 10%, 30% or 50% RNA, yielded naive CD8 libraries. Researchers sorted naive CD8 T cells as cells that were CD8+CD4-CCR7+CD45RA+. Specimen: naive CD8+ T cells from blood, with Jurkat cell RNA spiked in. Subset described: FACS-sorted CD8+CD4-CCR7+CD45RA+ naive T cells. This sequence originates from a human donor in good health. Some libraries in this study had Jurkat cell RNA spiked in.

The CDR3 here is CASSQALDRDTEAFF. The CDR3 DNA is TGCGCCAGCAGCCAAGCCCTGGACAGGGACACTGAAGCTTTCTTT. The chain recombines TRBV4-3 with TRBJ1-1, with TRBD1 identical over 8 bases. The CDR3 has 15 amino acids. The V segment lost 1 base and the J segment 3 bases; nucleotides outside the gene matches: 4. The germline V gene encodes CDR1 LGHNA and CDR2 YSLEER.